This is a list of T cell receptor beta chains from one sample in a study of beta chain features in type 1 diabetes. Profiling relied on immunoSEQ multiplex PCR, and the TCRdb table lists in-frame clones only, not all of them. The table records almost 350,000 clones, about a tenth of them present only once. The sample taken for sequencing was central memory CD4+ T cells from blood. These receptors originate from a young man with type 1 diabetes. Both conserved end residues are part of each CDR3. A D gene is named only where the DNA matches it firmly. Rows give clone size only sometimes, using once, few, many, or a class for an expanded clone.

cdr3_nt	cdr3_aa	clone_size	v_call	d_call	j_call
TGCGCCAGCAGCCGACTCGCACAGGATTGGTTCTTC	CASSRLAQDWFF	-	TRBV5-1	-	TRBJ2-1
TGTGCCAGCAGCTTAGACGGGTCACCCCTCCACTTT	CASSLDGSPLHF	few	TRBV7-2	-	TRBJ1-6
TGTGCCAGCAGCTACGGGACAACTAATGAAAAACTGTTTTTT	CASSYGTTNEKLFF	few	TRBV7-9	-	TRBJ1-4
TGTGCCAGCAGCTTGGCGGGAGTGGCGACCGGGGGGGTTCAAGAGACCCAGTACTTC	CASSLAGVATGGVQETQYF	-	TRBV5-6	TRBD2	TRBJ2-5
TGTGCCAGCAGCTTAGTTAGCGGGGGTACAGATACGCAGTATTTT	CASSLVSGGTDTQYF	-	TRBV7-2	TRBD2	TRBJ2-3
TGTGCCAGTAGTATCCCCCTAGCGGGGTCGTCCGAGCAGTACTTC	CASSIPLAGSSEQYF	-	TRBV19	TRBD2	TRBJ2-7
TGTGCCAGCAGCTTAGGGCAGGTCGGCGAGCAGTACTTC	CASSLGQVGEQYF	few	TRBV11-2	-	TRBJ2-7
TGTGCCATCAGTGTTGGGACTCCCTACAATGAGCAGTTCTTC	CAISVGTPYNEQFF	-	TRBV6-5	-	TRBJ2-1
TGTGCCAGCAGTCTCGGGGGGAGCGGGGCATATGAGCAGTACTTC	CASSLGGSGAYEQYF	-	TRBV28	TRBD2	TRBJ2-7
TGCAGCGTCGGACAGGGGGATGGGACCCAGTACTTC	CSVGQGDGTQYF	many	TRBV29-1	TRBD1	TRBJ2-5
TGTGCCAGCAGCCCCGACAGGAGCGGGGGGGCCGTAGAGACCCAGTACTTC	CASSPDRSGGAVETQYF	-	TRBV7-6	TRBD2	TRBJ2-5
TGTGCCAGCAGTCCCACAGATAACTATGGCTACACCTTC	CASSPTDNYGYTF	few	TRBV28	-	TRBJ1-2
TGTGCCAGCGGACAGGGCCTCTCCTACAATGAGCAGTTCTTC	CASGQGLSYNEQFF	few	TRBV10-3	TRBD1	TRBJ2-1
TGTGCCAGCAGCACTACCGGGACAGGGGTCAACGAGCAGTACTTC	CASSTTGTGVNEQYF	-	TRBV9	TRBD1	TRBJ2-7
TGTGCCAGCAGTTACTCGGACAGGGGTGGACGAGAGACCCAGTACTTC	CASSYSDRGGRETQYF	-	TRBV6-5	TRBD1	TRBJ2-5
TGCAGTGCTAGAAGGGATACGCAGTATTTT	CSARRDTQYF	few	TRBV20-1	-	TRBJ2-3
TGTGCCACCAGCAGAGGGTTAAATCAGCCCCAGCATTTT	CATSRGLNQPQHF	-	TRBV15	-	TRBJ1-5
TGTGCCAGCAGCACCCGACAGGGGGCGAGCGAAAAACTGTTTTTT	CASSTRQGASEKLFF	few	TRBV7-2	TRBD1	TRBJ1-4
TGTGCCAGCAGGTTTGACAGCATGAACACTGAAGCTTTCTTT	CASRFDSMNTEAFF	few	TRBV7-2	-	TRBJ1-1
TGTGCCAGCAGCGCCCGTAAGGGGTGGAATCAGCCCCAGCATTTT	CASSARKGWNQPQHF	many	TRBV2	-	TRBJ1-5
TGTGCCAGCAGTTTCGAGGGAGAAGCAACTAATGAAAAACTGTTTTTT	CASSFEGEATNEKLFF	few	TRBV27	-	TRBJ1-4
TGTGCCAGCAGCTTATTCGACAACGTCCTGACTTTC	CASSLFDNVLTF	many	TRBV7-2	-	TRBJ2-6
TGCAGCGTTGAAGGGGGGTCGGGGGGATCCCTCTACGAGCAGTACTTC	CSVEGGSGGSLYEQYF	few	TRBV29-1	TRBD2	TRBJ2-7
TGTGCCAGTAGCCCCCAGCGGAGCCAAGAGACCCAGTACTTC	CASSPQRSQETQYF	-	TRBV19	-	TRBJ2-5
TGCGCCAGCAGCTTGGAGGCCTCGGGGACCCAGTACTTC	CASSLEASGTQYF	few	TRBV5-1	-	TRBJ2-5
TGTGCCATTGCATTGGGGGGCGTACTTTACAATGAGCAGTTCTTC	CAIALGGVLYNEQFF	once	TRBV7-8	-	TRBJ2-1